This TCR beta chain originates from a study of naive and memory T cell subsets. The CDR3 spans 15 residues. V lost 6 bases and J lost 4; bases outside the gene matches: 11. From germline, CDR1 is SGHDT and CDR2 YYEEEE. TCR cDNA received a 3' ligated oligonucleotide that carried a UMI. Ligated cDNA underwent four rounds of PCR with nested alpha and beta constant region primers and SP2. Each CDR3 protein is one row after TCRdb ran MiXCR on the 5' RACE reads. This sample has about 60,000 distinct CDR3 sequences; approximately 8.5% occur once, and the top ten carry 15% to 20%. This clonotype was found many times.

The receptor comes from a female donor in good health. V usage is TRBV5-6 and J usage is TRBJ1-1, with 8 bases identical to TRBD1. The CDR3 protein is CASMQTLTGGTEAFF. CDR3 sequence (DNA): TGTGCCAGCATGCAGACCCTTACAGGGGGCACTGAAGCTTTCTTT.